The next 10 T cell receptor beta chains were all read from a single sample in a study of T-cell reconstitution after alpha-beta-depleted transplantation in children. The library targeted TCRbeta and was prepared with unique molecular identifiers. TCRdb re-derived calls from the PCR reads in MiXCR, one entry per CDR3 protein. The sample consists of about 140,000 distinct CDR3 sequences, around 9% of them appearing once. The source was PBMCs, mostly from graft donor cells, collected 180 days after TCRalphabeta/CD19-depleted stem cell transplant. These receptors all stem from a female patient aged 2-10 years who had a stem cell transplant for congenital amegakaryocytic thrombocytopenia, so the T cells may come from the graft donor.

This clonotype has just one count. A clone one base away is much larger, so this may be a read error. CDR3 DNA: TGTGCCAGCAGTTTATCGTACACCCAAGAGACCCAGTACTTC. It yields the protein CASSLSYTQETQYF. The chain combines TRBV12-3 or TRBV12-4 with TRBJ2-5; D remains ambiguous. This CDR3 is 14 amino acids long. V lost 2 bases, J lost 1 base, and 8 bases lay in between.

The chain couples TRBV5-1 to TRBJ1-2; no clear D. From germline, CDR1 is SGHRS and CDR2 YFSETQ. The germline V and J ends were trimmed by 0 bases and 6 bases, with 12 bases remaining between them. The CDR3 is 14 amino acids. The CDR3 here is CASSLDSWGDGYTF. CDR3 DNA: TGCGCCAGCAGCTTGGATTCGTGGGGAGATGGCTACACCTTC.

Turning to this clonotype: A read error may produce the germline difference seen at one junction end. The chain is built from TRBV5-1 and TRBJ1-4, with TRBD1 as a possible D gene (5 bases). The germline CDR1 and CDR2 sequences are SGHRS and YFSETQ. The CDR3 covers 16 residues. The CDR3 spells CTSRPPTGTGGEKLFF. The CDR3 nucleotides read TGCACCAGCAGGCCGCCGACCGGGACGGGGGGTGAAAAACTGTTTTTT. Drawing the rest from reference TRBV5-1 and TRBJ1-4, the complete variable domain is KAGVTQTPRYLIKTRGQQVTLSCSPISGHRSVSWYQQTPGQGLQFLFEYFSETQRNKGNFPGRFSGRQFSNSRSEMNVSTLELGDSALYLCTSRPPTGTGGEKLFFGSGTQLSVL.

Concerning this clonotype: This clone may be a read error of a much larger clone one base away. V is TRBV4-3 and J is TRBJ2-1; a weak D match, TRBD1 (6 bases). Germline V lookup: CDR1 LGHNA, CDR2 YSLEER. The CDR3 sequence is 16 residues long. The CDR3 spells CASSQEYALGANQQFF. In nucleotides, the CDR3 is TGCGCCAGCAGCCAAGAATATGCCTTGGGGGCCAATCAGCAGTTCTTC.

V gene TRBV20-1 combines with J gene TRBJ2-5; D is undetermined. The CDR3 has 14 residues. Trimming took off 3 bases at V and 1 base at J, with 12 bases between the two ends. CDR1 DFQATT and CDR2 SNEGSKA come from the germline V gene (reference sequence). The CDR3 bases are TGCAGTGCTAGCGACCTCCATATCCAAGAGACCCAGTACTTC. This gives the protein CSASDLHIQETQYF.

On this clonotype: This may stem from a read error, because a much larger clone lies one nucleotide away. V is TRBV6-1 and J is TRBJ1-2; D is unresolved. This CDR3 is built from 13 residues. In germline, CDR1 is MNHNS, CDR2 SASEGT. CDR3 residues: CASSEGGYHGYPF. For the CDR3, the DNA is TGTGCCAGCAGCGAAGGAGGGTATCATGGCTACCCCTTC.

This clonotype was seen at least ten times. The gene calls are TRBV20-1 and TRBJ1-5; maybe TRBD1 (6 bases). This CDR3 has 16 residues. Germline CDR1 and CDR2: DFQATT and SNEGSKA (reference sequence). Trimming left V 0 bases short and J 6 bases short, with 18 bases between. CDR3 DNA sequence: TGCAGTGCTAGAGAGAGGGGACCCAGGGACACTCAGCCCCAGCATTTT. This codes for CSARERGPRDTQPQHF.

CDR3 amino acids: CATSDLNDQTKGDEQFF. The CDR3 DNA reads as TGTGCCACCAGTGATTTGAACGACCAGACCAAAGGGGATGAGCAGTTCTTC. The chain employs TRBV24-1 and TRBJ2-1, with D tentatively TRBD1 (5 bases). Germline CDR1 and CDR2: KGHDR and SFDVKD. The CDR3 covers 17 residues. The V gene lost 0 bases and the J gene lost 8 bases, with 19 bases spanning the gap.

This clonotype occurred many times. Written as DNA, the CDR3 is TGCAGCGTTGAGGTCAGCTACGAGCAGTACTTC. Amino acids: CSVEVSYEQYF. The chain employs TRBV29-1 and TRBJ2-7, with D hard to call. CDR1 and CDR2 (germline): SQVTM, ANQGSEA. V lost 3 bases and J lost 3, with 6 bases in between. The length of the CDR3 is 11 residues.

This clonotype was detected many times. This rearrangement joins TRBV3-1 to TRBJ1-5; no reliable D call. This CDR3 contains 14 residues. The V and J ends lost 1 base and 6 bases respectively, with 10 bases between them. Per germline, CDR1 LGHDT and CDR2 YNNKEL (reference sequence). The CDR3 spells CASSQGVEVQPQHF. As DNA, the CDR3 is TGTGCCAGCAGCCAAGGAGTGGAGGTTCAGCCCCAGCATTTT.